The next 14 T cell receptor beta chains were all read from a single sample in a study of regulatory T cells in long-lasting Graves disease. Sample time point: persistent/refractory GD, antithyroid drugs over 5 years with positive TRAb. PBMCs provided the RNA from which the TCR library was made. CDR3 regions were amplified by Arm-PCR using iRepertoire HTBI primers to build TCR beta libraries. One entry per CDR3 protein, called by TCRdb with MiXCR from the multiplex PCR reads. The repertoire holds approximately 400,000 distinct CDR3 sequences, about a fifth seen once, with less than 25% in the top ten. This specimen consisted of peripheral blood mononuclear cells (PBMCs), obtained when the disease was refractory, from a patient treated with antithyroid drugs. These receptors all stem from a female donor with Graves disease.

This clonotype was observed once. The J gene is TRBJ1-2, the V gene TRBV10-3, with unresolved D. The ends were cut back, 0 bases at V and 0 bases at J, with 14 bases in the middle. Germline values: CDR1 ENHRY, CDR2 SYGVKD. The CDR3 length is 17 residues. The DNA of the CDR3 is TGTGCCATCAGTGAGTCGATTTTCTCGGGAGCTAACTATGGCTACACCTTC. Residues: CAISESIFSGANYGYTF.

CDR3 in DNA: TGTGCCAGCAGCTCGGGGTCGGAGGGTCGGAATGAGCAGTTCTTC. Translated, it gives CASSSGSEGRNEQFF. The chain couples TRBV11-2 to TRBJ2-1; D may be TRBD2 (6 bases). V lost 4 bases to trimming and J lost 7 bases, with 17 bases between them. The CDR3 length is 15 residues. The germline V gene has CDR1 SGHAT and CDR2 FQNNGV.

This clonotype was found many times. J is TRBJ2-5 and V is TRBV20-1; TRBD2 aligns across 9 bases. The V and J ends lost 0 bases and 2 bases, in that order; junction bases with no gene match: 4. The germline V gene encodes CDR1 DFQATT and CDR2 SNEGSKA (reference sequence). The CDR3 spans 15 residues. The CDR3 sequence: CSARDRLAGQETQYF. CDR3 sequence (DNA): TGCAGTGCTAGAGATCGGCTAGCGGGGCAAGAGACCCAGTACTTC.

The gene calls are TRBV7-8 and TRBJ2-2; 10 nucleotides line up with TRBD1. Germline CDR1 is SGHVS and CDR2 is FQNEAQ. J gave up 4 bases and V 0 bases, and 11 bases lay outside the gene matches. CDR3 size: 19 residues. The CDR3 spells CASSLAGQGFSRSTGELFF. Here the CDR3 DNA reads TGTGCCAGCAGCTTAGCGGGACAGGGGTTTTCGAGAAGCACCGGGGAGCTGTTTTTT.

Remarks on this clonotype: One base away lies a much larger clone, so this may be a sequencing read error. As DNA, the CDR3 is TGTGCTGTACAACAGGGGGTAGTTAACTATGGCTACACCTTC. It codes for CAVQQGVVNYGYTF. The gene calls are TRBV6-2 or TRBV6-3 and TRBJ1-2; 8 bases align to TRBD1. Per germline, CDR1 MNHEY and CDR2 SVGEGT. The CDR3 contains 14 residues.

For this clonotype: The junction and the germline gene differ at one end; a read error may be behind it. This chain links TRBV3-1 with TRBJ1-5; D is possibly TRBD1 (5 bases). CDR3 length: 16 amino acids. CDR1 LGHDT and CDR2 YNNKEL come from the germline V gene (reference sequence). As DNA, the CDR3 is TGTGCCAGCAGCCAAGATCGGGGACCGCTAAATCAGTCCCAGCATTTT. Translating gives CASSQDRGPLNQSQHF.

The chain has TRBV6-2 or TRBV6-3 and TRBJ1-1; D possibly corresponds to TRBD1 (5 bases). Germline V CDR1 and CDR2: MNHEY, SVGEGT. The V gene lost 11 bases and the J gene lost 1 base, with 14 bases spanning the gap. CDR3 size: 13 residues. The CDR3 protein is CAGRGGGNTEAFF. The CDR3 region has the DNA TGTGCCGGTCGGGGCGGCGGGAACACTGAAGCTTTCTTT.

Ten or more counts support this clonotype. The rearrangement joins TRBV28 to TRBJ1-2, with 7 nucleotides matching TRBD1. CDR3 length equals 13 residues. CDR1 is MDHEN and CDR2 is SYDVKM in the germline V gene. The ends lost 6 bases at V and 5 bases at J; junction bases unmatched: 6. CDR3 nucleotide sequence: TGTGCCAGCAGCACAGGGGATGTTTATGGCTACACCTTC. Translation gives CASSTGDVYGYTF.

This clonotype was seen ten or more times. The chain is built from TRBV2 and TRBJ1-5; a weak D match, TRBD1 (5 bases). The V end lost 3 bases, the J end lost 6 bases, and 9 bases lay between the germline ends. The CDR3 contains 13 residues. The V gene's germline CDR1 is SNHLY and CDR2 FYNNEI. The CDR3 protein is CASSDSGTQPQHF. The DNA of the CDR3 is TGTGCCAGCAGTGATTCAGGGACTCAGCCCCAGCATTTT.

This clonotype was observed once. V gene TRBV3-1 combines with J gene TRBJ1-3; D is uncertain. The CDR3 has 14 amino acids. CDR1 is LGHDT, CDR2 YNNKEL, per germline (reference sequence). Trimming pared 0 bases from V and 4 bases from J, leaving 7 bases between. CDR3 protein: CASSQDPWGNTIYF. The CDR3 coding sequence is TGTGCCAGCAGCCAAGATCCCTGGGGAAACACCATATATTTT.

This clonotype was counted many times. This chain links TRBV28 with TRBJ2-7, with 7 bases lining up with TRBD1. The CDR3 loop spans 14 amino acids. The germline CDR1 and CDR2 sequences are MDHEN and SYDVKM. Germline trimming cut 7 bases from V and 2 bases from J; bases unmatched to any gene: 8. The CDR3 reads CASTRQGPPYEQYF. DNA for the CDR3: TGTGCCAGCACCCGACAGGGCCCCCCCTACGAGCAGTACTTC.

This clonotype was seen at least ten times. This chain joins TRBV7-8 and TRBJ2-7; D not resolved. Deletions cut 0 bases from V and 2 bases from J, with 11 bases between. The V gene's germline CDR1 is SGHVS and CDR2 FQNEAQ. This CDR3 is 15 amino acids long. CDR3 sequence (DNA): TGTGCCAGCAGCTTAGCCAATGACCCAGCCTACGAGCAGTACTTC. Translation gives CASSLANDPAYEQYF.

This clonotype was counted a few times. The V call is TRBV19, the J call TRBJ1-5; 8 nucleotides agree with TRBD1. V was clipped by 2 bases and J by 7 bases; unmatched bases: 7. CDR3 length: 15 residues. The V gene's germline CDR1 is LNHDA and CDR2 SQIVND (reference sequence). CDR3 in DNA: TGTGCCAGTAGTATAACGGGACAGGTAGGACAGCCCCAGCATTTT. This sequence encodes CASSITGQVGQPQHF. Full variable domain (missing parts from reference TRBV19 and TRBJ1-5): DGGITQSPKYLFRKEGQNVTLSCEQNLNHDAMYWYRQDPGQGLRLIYYSQIVNDFQKGDIAEGYSVSREKKESFPLTVTSAQKNPTAFYLCASSITGQVGQPQHFGDGTRLSIL.

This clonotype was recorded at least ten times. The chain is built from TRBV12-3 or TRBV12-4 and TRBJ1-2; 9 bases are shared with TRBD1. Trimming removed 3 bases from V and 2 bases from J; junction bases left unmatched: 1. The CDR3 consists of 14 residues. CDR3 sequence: CASSFGTGNYGYTF. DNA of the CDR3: TGTGCCAGCAGTTTCGGGACAGGGAACTATGGCTACACCTTC.